This TCR beta chain originates from a study of blood T cell repertoires in COVID-19. V lost 6 bases to trimming and J lost 1 base, with 16 bases between them. The CDR3 has 16 amino acids. CDR1 is LNHDA and CDR2 is SQIVND in the germline V gene (reference sequence). Authors' methods: How many nucleated cells were present was estimated from reference gene primer amplification. TCRdb's copy holds only in-frame clones and misses some; the assay was immunoSEQ multiplex PCR. From that table come the V and J calls and clone size; the DNA was used to work out D and trimming. The sample records approximately 200,000 clones, 70% to 90% being singletons. In its sample, this clone was seen once.

The sequencing sample was made of peripheral blood. The chain links TRBV19 to TRBJ1-3; D perhaps matches TRBD1 (5 bases). This TCR came from a man aged 60 to 75 with acute or convalescent COVID-19. The CDR3 region has the DNA TGTGCCAGTAGCCGACAGCCAGGAGATTCTGGAAACACCATATATTTT. Encoded protein: CASSRQPGDSGNTIYF.